The 17 T cell receptor beta chains below all came from one sample that was sequenced in a study of T cells in Graves' hyperthyroidism and ophthalmopathy. Amplification yielded TCR beta CDR3 regions, with RNA transcripts as the source. Primed by the HTBI set, a first-round RT-PCR was run on the TCR CDR3. TCRdb analysed the multiplex PCR reads with MiXCR anew, one entry per CDR3 protein. The top ten hold about 8% of the sample, which has fewer than 750,000 distinct CDR3 sequences, more than 45% seen once. The source material was peripheral blood or thyroid tissue (not recorded which). These receptors originate from a woman under 30 with Graves' hyperthyroidism.

The CDR3 coding sequence is TGTGCCAGCAGCTTTGGTACAAGCTCCTACGAGCATTTT. As protein: CASSFGTSSYEHF. The genes are TRBV7-2 and TRBJ1-5; D remains unclear. The CDR3 is made up of 13 amino acids. Trimming left V 3 bases short and J 14 bases short, with 17 bases between. Per the germline V gene, CDR1 is SGHTA and CDR2 is FQGNSA.

CDR3 in amino acids: CASSFMDTQYF. CDR3 in DNA: TGTGCCAGCAGTTTCATGGATACGCAGTATTTT. The rearrangement joins TRBV28 to TRBJ2-3; D is unresolved. This CDR3 comprises 11 residues. Trimming removed 3 bases at V and 6 bases at J, with 4 bases between. CDR1 and CDR2 (germline): MDHEN, SYDVKM.

This clonotype was counted between two and nine times. V is TRBV7-9 and J is TRBJ1-1; D gene unclear. This CDR3 is 14 amino acids long. Germline values: CDR1 SEHNR, CDR2 FQNEAQ (reference sequence). Trimming took 4 bases from V and 1 from J, leaving 10 bases between them. CDR3 sequence reads: CASSSNTGNTEAFF. The CDR3 DNA is TGTGCCAGCAGCTCTAACACGGGGAACACTGAAGCTTTCTTT.

This clonotype was found many times. J is TRBJ2-7 and V is TRBV25-1; D may match TRBD1 or TRBD2 (5 bases each). The CDR3 length is 15 residues. Germline values: CDR1 MGHDK, CDR2 SYGVNS. V was shortened by 2 bases and J by 6 bases, with 17 bases between the two germline ends. The CDR3 nucleotides read TGTGCCAGCAGTGAACGCTTGCTGGGGGAGTCCGAGCAGTACTTC. It codes for CASSERLLGESEQYF.

This clonotype occurred many times. The chain is built from TRBV20-1 and TRBJ1-6; tentative D call: TRBD1 (5 bases). The CDR3 is made up of 16 amino acids. Germline V gene lookup returns CDR1 DFQATT and CDR2 SNEGSKA (reference sequence). V was cut by 3 bases and J by 9 bases, with 21 bases left in between. CDR3 in DNA: TGCAGTGCTAGGGCGATTCCGGGACCTGCTGGTTCACCCCTCCACTTT. It encodes CSARAIPGPAGSPLHF.

This clonotype has a count of ten or more. V is TRBV4-3 and J is TRBJ1-6, with 7 bases fitting TRBD1. CDR3 size: 18 residues. Germline CDR1 reads LGHNA; CDR2 reads YSLEER. With V trimmed by 0 bases and J by 7 bases, 12 bases remained unmatched. The CDR3 nucleotides read TGCGCCAGCAGCCAAGATAACCCGACAGGGCGGGTGAATTCACCCCTCCACTTT. Its translation: CASSQDNPTGRVNSPLHF.

The chain is built from TRBV7-9 and TRBJ2-5, with 8 nucleotides matching TRBD1. The ends lost 7 bases at V and 5 bases at J; junction bases unmatched: 15. The germline V gene encodes CDR1 SEHNR and CDR2 FQNEAQ (reference sequence). The CDR3 covers 16 residues. CDR3: CASNPDRVTGVETQYF. CDR3 nucleotides: TGTGCCAGCAACCCGGACAGGGTCACCGGGGTGGAGACCCAGTACTTC.

In its sample, this clonotype was seen many times. The chain is built from TRBV10-3 and TRBJ2-6; possible D gene TRBD1, 6 bases. This CDR3 has 18 residues. Trimming removed 10 bases at V and 0 bases at J, with 22 bases between. Germline V lookup: CDR1 ENHRY, CDR2 SYGVKD. CDR3 sequence reads: CATSSRGRGGSGANVLTF. In DNA, the CDR3 is TGTGCCACCTCTTCCCGAGGCAGGGGTGGCTCTGGGGCCAACGTCCTGACTTTC.

This clonotype was detected ten times or more. The V call is TRBV11-2, the J call TRBJ2-7; 7 bases fit TRBD1. Germline V gives CDR1 SGHAT, CDR2 FQNNGV. J was trimmed by 4 bases and V by 6 bases; bases with no gene match: 6. This CDR3 spans 13 amino acids. CDR3 loop: CASRSGTVYEQYF. CDR3 DNA: TGTGCCAGCAGGTCCGGGACAGTATACGAGCAGTACTTC.

This clonotype was recorded at least ten times. The chain uses TRBV6-5 and TRBJ1-2, with D tentatively TRBD1 (5 bases). This CDR3 region has 11 residues. Per germline, CDR1 MNHEY and CDR2 SVGAGI. The CDR3 reads CAGGWLGGYTF. CDR3 bases: TGTGCGGGGGGGTGGCTTGGAGGCTACACCTTC.

This clonotype was found many times. The V call is TRBV6-1, the J call TRBJ2-5, with D perhaps matching TRBD2 (6 bases). Trimming took 1 base from V and 5 from J, leaving 8 bases between them. The CDR3 totals 13 residues. The V gene's germline CDR1 is MNHNS and CDR2 SASEGT. The CDR3 DNA is TGTGCCAGCAGTGAAGGGGGGGAGGAGACCCAGTACTTC. Residues: CASSEGGEETQYF.

This chain joins TRBV12-5 and TRBJ2-3; D not certain. Germline CDR1 LGHNT, CDR2 FRNRAP. Trimming removed 5 bases from V and 2 bases from J, with 11 bases in between. The CDR3 totals 14 residues. CDR3 protein: CASGLGQSTDTQYF. CDR3 DNA: TGTGCTAGTGGTCTCGGCCAGTCCACAGATACGCAGTATTTT.

This clonotype was counted at least ten times. The gene calls are TRBV19 and TRBJ2-5, with no clear D. From germline, CDR1 is LNHDA and CDR2 SQIVND (reference sequence). The CDR3 sequence is 13 residues long. The ends were cut back, 6 bases at V and 5 bases at J, with 13 bases in the middle. CDR3 coding DNA: TGTGCCAGTAGCCGGTTTGGGCTGGAGACCCAGTACTTC. Amino acid sequence: CASSRFGLETQYF.

This clonotype was seen repeatedly, ten times or more. The chain recombines TRBV6-5 with TRBJ2-6; D is uncertain. V lost 0 bases to trimming and J lost 0 bases, with 9 bases between them. This CDR3 is 17 amino acids long. Germline V gene data show CDR1 as MNHEY and CDR2 as SVGAGI. DNA for the CDR3: TGTGCCAGCAGTTACTCGAGTAGCATCTCTGGGGCCAACGTCCTGACTTTC. Its translation: CASSYSSSISGANVLTF.

The sample holds many counts of this clonotype. This chain uses TRBV6-1 with TRBJ1-5; 7 bases line up with TRBD1. Germline V gene sequence: CDR1 MNHNS, CDR2 SASEGT. The CDR3 totals 14 residues. V lost 3 bases to trimming and J lost 3 bases; unmatched junction nucleotides: 2. CDR3 nucleotides: TGTGCCAGCAGTGAGCAGGGGGACAATCAGCCCCAGCATTTT. The encoded protein is CASSEQGDNQPQHF.

The rearrangement links TRBV25-1 to TRBJ1-2; tentatively, D is TRBD1 (5 bases). V was shortened by 2 bases and J by 3 bases, with 13 bases between the two germline ends. The CDR3 runs to 15 residues. Germline V gene sequence: CDR1 MGHDK, CDR2 SYGVNS. CDR3 amino acids: CASSEVGQPDYGYTF. The CDR3 nucleotides read TGTGCCAGCAGTGAAGTGGGGCAGCCTGACTATGGCTACACCTTC.

The rearrangement uses TRBV5-1 and TRBJ2-7; no reliable D call. This CDR3 region has 12 residues. V lost 0 bases and J 9 bases, leaving 10 bases between the germline ends. Germline V lookup: CDR1 SGHRS, CDR2 YFSETQ. Here the CDR3 reads CASSLVNERQYF. Here the CDR3 DNA reads TGCGCCAGCAGCTTGGTGAATGAGAGGCAGTACTTC.